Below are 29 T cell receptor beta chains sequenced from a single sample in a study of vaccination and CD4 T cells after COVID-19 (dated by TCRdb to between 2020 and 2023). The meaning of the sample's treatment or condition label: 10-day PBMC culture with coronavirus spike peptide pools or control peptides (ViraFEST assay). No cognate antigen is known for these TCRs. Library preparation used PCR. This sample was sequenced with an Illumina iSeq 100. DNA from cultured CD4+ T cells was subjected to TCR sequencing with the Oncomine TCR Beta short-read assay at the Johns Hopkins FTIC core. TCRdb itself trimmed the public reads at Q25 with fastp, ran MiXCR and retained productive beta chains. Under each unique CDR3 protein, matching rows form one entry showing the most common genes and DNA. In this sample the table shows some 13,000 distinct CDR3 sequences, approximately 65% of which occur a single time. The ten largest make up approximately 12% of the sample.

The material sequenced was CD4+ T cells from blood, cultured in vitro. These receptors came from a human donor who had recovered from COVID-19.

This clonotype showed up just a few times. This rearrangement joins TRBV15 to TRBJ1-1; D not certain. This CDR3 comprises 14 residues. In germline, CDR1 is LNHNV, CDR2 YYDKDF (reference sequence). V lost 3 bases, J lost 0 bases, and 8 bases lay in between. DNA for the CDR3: TGTGCCACCAGCAGGGACCAGGTGAACACTGAAGCTTTCTTT. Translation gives CATSRDQVNTEAFF.

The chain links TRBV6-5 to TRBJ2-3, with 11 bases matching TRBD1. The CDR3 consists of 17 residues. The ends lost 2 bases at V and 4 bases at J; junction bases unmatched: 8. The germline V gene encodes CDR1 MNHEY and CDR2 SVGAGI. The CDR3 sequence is CASSYVAPGQGADTQYF. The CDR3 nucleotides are TGTGCCAGCAGTTACGTCGCACCGGGACAGGGGGCAGATACGCAGTATTTT.

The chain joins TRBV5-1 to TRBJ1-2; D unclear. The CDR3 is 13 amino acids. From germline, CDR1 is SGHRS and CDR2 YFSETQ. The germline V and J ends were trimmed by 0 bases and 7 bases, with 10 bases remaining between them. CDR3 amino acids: CASSLVTSSGYTF. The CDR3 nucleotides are TGCGCCAGCAGCTTGGTGACATCTAGTGGCTACACCTTC.

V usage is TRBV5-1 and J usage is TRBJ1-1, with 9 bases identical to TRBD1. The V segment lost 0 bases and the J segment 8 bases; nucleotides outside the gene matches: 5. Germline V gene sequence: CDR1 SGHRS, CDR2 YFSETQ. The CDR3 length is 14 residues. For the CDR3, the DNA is TGCGCCAGCAGCTTGGGGGACAGGGAGCCCGAAGCTTTCTTT. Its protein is CASSLGDREPEAFF.

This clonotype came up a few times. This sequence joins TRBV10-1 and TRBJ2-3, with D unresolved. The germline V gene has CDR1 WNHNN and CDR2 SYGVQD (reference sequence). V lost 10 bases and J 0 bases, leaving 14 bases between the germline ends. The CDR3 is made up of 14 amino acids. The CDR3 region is CATREGDSTDTQYF. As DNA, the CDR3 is TGCGCCACGCGAGAAGGAGACAGCACAGATACGCAGTATTTT.

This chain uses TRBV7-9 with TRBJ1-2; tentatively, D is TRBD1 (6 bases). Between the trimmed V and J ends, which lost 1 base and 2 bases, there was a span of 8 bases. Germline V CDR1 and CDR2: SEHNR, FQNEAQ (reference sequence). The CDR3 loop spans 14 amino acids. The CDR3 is CASSLEGGNYGYTF. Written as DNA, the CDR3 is TGTGCCAGCAGCTTAGAGGGGGGGAACTATGGCTACACCTTC.

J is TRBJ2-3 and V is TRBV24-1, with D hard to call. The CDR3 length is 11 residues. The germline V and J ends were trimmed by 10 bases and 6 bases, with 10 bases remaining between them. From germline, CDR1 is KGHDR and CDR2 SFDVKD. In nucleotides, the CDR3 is TGTGCCACAAAACAGAGTGATACGCAGTATTTT. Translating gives CATKQSDTQYF.

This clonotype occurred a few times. The CDR3 DNA sequence: TGCAGCGTTGTCAGCGGGAGGGCCTGGGAGACCCAGTACTTC. Its translation: CSVVSGRAWETQYF. V usage is TRBV29-1 and J usage is TRBJ2-5; 10 positions agree with TRBD2. The germline gives CDR1 SQVTM, CDR2 ANQGSEA. The CDR3 has 14 amino acids. J was trimmed by 5 bases and V by 4 bases; bases with no gene match: 7.

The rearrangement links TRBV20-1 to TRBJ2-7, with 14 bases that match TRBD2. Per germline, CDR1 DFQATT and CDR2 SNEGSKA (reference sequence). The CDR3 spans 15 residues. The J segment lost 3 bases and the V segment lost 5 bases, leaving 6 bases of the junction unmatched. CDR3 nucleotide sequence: TGCAGTGCTGCCGGGACTAGCGGGGGTAACTACGAGCAGTACTTC. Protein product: CSAAGTSGGNYEQYF.

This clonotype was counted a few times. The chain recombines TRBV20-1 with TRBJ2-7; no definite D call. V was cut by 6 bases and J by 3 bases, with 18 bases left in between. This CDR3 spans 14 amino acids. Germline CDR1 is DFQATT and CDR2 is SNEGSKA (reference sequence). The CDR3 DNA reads TGCAGTGCGGTTCCCTCTAGTCCCATCTACGAGCAGTACTTC. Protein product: CSAVPSSPIYEQYF.

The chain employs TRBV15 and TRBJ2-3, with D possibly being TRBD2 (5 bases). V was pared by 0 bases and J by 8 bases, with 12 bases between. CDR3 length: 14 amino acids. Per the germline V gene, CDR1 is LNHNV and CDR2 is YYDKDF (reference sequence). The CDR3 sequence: CATSRDREAATQYF. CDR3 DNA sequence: TGTGCCACCAGCAGAGACCGGGAAGCAGCTACGCAGTATTTT. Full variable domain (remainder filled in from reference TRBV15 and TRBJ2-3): DAMVIQNPRYQVTQFGKPVTLSCSQTLNHNVMYWYQQKSSQAPKLLFHYYDKDFNNEADTPDNFQSRRPNTSFCFLDIRSPGLGDTAMYLCATSRDREAATQYFGPGTRLTVL.

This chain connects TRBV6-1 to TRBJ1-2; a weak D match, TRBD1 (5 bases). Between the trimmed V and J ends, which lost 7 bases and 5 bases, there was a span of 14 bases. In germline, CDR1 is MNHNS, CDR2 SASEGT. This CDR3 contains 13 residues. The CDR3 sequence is CASIPREGYGYTF. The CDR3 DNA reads TGTGCCAGCATCCCCAGGGAGGGTTATGGCTACACCTTC.

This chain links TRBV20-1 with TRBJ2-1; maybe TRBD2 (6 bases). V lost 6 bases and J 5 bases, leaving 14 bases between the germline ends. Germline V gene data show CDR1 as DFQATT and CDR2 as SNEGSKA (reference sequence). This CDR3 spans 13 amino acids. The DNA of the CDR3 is TGCAGTGCGTATACCGGGAGCAACAATGAGCAGTTCTTC. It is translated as CSAYTGSNNEQFF.

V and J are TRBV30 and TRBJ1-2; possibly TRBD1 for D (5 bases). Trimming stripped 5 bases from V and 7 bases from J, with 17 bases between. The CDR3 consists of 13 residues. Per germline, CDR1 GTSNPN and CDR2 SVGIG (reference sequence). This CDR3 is CAWETDEWTGYTF. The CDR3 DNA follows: TGTGCCTGGGAGACAGACGAATGGACTGGCTACACCTTC.

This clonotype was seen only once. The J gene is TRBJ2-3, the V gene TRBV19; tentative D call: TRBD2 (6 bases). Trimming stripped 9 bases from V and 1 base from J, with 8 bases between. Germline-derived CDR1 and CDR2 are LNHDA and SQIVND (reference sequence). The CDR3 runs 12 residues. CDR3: CASGGGTDTQYF. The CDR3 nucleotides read TGTGCCAGCGGGGGTGGCACAGATACGCAGTATTTT.

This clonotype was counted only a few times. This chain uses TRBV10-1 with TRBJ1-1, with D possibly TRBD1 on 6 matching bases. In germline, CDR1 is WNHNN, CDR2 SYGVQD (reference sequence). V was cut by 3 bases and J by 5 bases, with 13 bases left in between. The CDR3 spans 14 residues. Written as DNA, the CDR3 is TGCGCCAGCAGTGATGGGGGGGCGCCGACTGAAGCTTTCTTT. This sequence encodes CASSDGGAPTEAFF.

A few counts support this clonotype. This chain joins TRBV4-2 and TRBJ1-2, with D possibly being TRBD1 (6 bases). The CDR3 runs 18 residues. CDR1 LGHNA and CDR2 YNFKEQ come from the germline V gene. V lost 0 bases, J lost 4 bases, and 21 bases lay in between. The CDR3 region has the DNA TGTGCCAGCAGCCAAGAGGCCCCGCCCGTTACAGGGCCCTATGGCTACACCTTC. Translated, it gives CASSQEAPPVTGPYGYTF.

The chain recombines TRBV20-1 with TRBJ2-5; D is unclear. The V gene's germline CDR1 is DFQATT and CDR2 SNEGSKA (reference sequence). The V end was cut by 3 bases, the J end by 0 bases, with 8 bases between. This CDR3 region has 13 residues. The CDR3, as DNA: TGCAGTGCTAGCCCGCAGGACCAAGAGACCCAGTACTTC. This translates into CSASPQDQETQYF.

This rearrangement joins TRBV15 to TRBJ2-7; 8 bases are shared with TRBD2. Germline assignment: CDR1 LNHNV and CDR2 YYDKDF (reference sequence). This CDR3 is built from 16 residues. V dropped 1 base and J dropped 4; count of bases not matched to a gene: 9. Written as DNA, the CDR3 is TGTGCCACCAGCAGAGGTCCGGGAGGGCCGGAGTACGAGCAGTACTTC. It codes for CATSRGPGGPEYEQYF.

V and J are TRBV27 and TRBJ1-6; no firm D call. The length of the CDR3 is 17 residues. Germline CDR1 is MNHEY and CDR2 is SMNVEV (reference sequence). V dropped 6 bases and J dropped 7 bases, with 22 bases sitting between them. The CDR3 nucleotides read TGTGCCAGCAGACCAGTGGGCCCGACGAGATCAAATTCACCCCTCCACTTT. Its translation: CASRPVGPTRSNSPLHF.

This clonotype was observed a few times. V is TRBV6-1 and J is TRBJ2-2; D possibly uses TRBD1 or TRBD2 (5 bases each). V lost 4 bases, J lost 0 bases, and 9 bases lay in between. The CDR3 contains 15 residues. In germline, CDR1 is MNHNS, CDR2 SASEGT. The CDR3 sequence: CASSAGRANTGELFF. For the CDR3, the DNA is TGTGCCAGCAGTGCGGGACGGGCGAACACCGGGGAGCTGTTTTTT.

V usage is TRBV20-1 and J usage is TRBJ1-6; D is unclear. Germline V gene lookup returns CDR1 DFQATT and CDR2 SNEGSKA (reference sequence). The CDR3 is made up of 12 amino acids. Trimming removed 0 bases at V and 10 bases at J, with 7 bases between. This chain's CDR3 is CSARDADSPLHF. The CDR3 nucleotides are TGCAGTGCTAGAGATGCGGACTCACCCCTCCACTTT.

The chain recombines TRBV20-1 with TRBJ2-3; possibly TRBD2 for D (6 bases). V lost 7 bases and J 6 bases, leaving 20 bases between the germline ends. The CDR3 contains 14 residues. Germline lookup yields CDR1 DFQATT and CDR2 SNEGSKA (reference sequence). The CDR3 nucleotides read TGCAGTGTGGTCGGCGGGATACTTGGTGATACGCAGTATTTT. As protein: CSVVGGILGDTQYF.

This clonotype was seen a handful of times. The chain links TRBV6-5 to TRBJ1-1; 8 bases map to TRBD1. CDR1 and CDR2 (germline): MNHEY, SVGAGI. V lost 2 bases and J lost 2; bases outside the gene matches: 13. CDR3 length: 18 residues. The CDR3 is CASSYLTRGQGYNTEAFF. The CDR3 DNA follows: TGTGCCAGCAGTTACCTTACCCGAGGACAGGGCTATAACACTGAAGCTTTCTTT.

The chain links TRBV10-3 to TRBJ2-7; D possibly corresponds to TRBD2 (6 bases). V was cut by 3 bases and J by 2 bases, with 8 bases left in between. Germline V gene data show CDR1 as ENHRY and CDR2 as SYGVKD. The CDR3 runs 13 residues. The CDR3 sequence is CAISEGEAYEQYF. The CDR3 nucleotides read TGTGCCATCAGTGAAGGGGAGGCCTACGAGCAGTACTTC.

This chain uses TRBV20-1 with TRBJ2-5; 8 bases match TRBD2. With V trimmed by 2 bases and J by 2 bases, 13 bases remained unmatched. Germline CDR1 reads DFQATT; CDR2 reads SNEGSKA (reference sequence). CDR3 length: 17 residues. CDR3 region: CSARRMDGRANQETQYF. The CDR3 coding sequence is TGCAGTGCTAGAAGAATGGACGGGAGGGCCAATCAAGAGACCCAGTACTTC.

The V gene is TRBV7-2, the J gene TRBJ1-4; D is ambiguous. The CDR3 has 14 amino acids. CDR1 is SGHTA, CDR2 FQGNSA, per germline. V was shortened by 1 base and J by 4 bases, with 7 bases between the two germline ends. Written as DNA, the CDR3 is TGTGCCAGCAGCTTAGGGCAGGTTAATGAAAAACTGTTTTTT. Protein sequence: CASSLGQVNEKLFF.

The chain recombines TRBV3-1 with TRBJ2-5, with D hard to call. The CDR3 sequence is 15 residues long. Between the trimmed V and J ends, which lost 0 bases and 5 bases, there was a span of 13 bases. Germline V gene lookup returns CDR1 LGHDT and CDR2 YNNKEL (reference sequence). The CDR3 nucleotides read TGTGCCAGCAGCCAAGACCCGGTCAGTGGGGAGACCCAGTACTTC. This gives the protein CASSQDPVSGETQYF.

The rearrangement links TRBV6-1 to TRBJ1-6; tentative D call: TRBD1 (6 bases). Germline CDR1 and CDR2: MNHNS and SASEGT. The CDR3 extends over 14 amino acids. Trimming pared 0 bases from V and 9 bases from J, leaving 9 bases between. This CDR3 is CASSEARGSSPLHF. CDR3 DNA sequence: TGTGCCAGCAGTGAAGCGAGGGGGAGTTCACCCCTCCACTTT.